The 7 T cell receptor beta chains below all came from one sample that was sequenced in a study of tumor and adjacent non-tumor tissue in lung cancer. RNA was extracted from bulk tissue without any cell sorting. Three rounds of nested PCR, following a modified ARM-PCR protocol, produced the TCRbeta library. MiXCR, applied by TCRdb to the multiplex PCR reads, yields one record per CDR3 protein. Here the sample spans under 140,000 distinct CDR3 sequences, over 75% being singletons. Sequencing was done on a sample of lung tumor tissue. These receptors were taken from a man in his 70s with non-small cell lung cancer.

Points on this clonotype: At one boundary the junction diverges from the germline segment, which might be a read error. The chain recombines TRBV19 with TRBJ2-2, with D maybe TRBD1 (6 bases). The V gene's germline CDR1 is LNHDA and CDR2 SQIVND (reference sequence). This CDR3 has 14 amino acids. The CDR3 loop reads CTSQKTTGLRELFF. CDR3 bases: TGTACCAGTCAGAAAACCACAGGGCTCAGAGAGCTGTTTTTT.

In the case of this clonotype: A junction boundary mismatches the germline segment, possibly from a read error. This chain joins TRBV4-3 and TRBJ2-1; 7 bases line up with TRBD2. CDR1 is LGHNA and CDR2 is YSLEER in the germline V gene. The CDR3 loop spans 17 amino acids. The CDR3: CARSQDPAGPEYNGQFF. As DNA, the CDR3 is TGCGCCAGAAGCCAAGACCCAGCGGGACCTGAATACAATGGGCAGTTCTTC.

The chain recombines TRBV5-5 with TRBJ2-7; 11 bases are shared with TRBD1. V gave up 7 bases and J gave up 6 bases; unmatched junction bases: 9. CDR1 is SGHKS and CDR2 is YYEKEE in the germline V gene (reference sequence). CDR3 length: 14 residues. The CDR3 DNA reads TGTGCCAGCGGGCGCCGGGACAGGGGGGGCGAGCAGTACTTC. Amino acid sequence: CASGRRDRGGEQYF.

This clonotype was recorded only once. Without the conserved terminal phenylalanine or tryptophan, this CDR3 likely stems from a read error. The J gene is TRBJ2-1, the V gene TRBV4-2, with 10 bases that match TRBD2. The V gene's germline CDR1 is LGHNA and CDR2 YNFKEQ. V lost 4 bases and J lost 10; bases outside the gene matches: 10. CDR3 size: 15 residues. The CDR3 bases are TGTGCCAGCAGCCCGGGGACTAGCGAGGCACAAGAGCAGTTCTTG. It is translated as CASSPGTSEAQEQFL.

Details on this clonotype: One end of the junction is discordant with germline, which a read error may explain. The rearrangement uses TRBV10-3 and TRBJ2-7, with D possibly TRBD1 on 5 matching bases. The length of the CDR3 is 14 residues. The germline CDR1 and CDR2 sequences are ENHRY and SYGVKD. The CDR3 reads CACTTGTGPDEQYF. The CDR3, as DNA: TGTGCCTGCACAACCGGAACAGGCCCCGACGAGCAATACTTC.

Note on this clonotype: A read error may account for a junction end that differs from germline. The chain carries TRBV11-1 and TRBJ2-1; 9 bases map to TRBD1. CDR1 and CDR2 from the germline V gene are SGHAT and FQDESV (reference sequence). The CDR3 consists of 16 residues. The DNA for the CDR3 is TGTGCCAGCAGCCCCCGGCCAGGACAGGGGCCACGTGAGCAGCTCTTC. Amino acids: CASSPRPGQGPREQLF.

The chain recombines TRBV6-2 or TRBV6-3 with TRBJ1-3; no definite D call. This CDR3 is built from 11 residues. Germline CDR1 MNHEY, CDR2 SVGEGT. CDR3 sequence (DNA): TGTGCAGGCAGTCGAGGAAACACCATATATTTT. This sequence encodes CAGSRGNTIYF.